This TCR beta chain originates from a study of shared clonotypes between healthy human individuals. For every subset, genomic DNA was evenly distributed across several immunoSEQ plates. The assay was immunoSEQ multiplex PCR, and TCRdb's table has in-frame clones only and misses some. This sample yields approximately 100,000 clones, of which more than 65% are seen a single time; under 25% belongs to the top ten. CDR1 and CDR2 from the germline V gene are MGHDK and SYGVNS. V dropped 7 bases and J dropped 3; count of bases not matched to a gene: 11. The length of the CDR3 is 17 residues. The gene calls are TRBV25-1 and TRBJ2-1; TRBD1 aligns across 11 bases. The sequence was collected from a woman in her thirties in good health. The specimen sequenced was memory CD8+ T cells sorted from blood. The subset: CD45RO+ cells pooled with CCR7-negative TemRA cells. This CDR3 is CASTSSGDRGFYNEQFF. The CDR3 DNA reads as TGTGCCAGCACTTCGAGTGGGGACAGGGGGTTCTACAATGAGCAGTTCTTC.